This is a list of T cell receptor beta chains from one sample in a study of T cells in localized non-small cell lung cancer. Repertoires were generated with immunoSEQ multiplex PCR, while TCRdb's copy carries only in-frame clones and drops some. The sample records tens of thousands of clones, around 88% being singletons. The sample was peripheral blood, taken before any cancer treatment. The receptor source for this set is a woman aged 35-70 years with stage I lung adenocarcinoma. Both conserved end residues are part of each CDR3. D genes are given only for firm matches. Clone size is shown for a subset of rows, as once, few, many or a class of expanded clone.

>-|TRBJ2-3|-|TRBV19
CASSIGPGGTDTQYF
TGTGCCAGTAGTATAGGTCCAGGGGGGACAGATACGCAGTATTTT
>TRBD2|TRBJ2-1|-|TRBV6-1
CASSGKGLAGTPGEQFF
TGTGCCAGCAGTGGAAAAGGACTAGCGGGGACGCCTGGGGAGCAGTTCTTC
>TRBD2|TRBJ2-3|-|TRBV4-1
CASSQATVAGPNTQYF
TGCGCCAGCAGCCAAGCAACGGTAGCGGGGCCGAATACGCAGTATTTT
>-|TRBJ2-1|once|TRBV11-3
CASSTGSYNEQFF
TGTGCCAGCAGCACCGGCTCGTACAATGAGCAGTTCTTC
>TRBD1|TRBJ1-2|-|TRBV25-1
CASSSGQGGYGYTF
TGTGCCAGCAGTTCCGGACAGGGTGGCTATGGCTACACCTTC
>-|TRBJ2-2|-|TRBV6-6
CASLSPVTGELFF
TGTGCCAGCCTTTCGCCGGTCACCGGGGAGCTGTTTTTT
>-|TRBJ2-1|-|TRBV11-1
CASSLGPHRAHNEQFF
TGTGCCAGCAGCTTAGGCCCCCACAGGGCCCACAATGAGCAGTTCTTC
>-|TRBJ2-2|-|TRBV5-1
CASSLAPRNTGELFF
TGCGCCAGCAGCTTGGCGCCAAGAAACACCGGGGAGCTGTTTTTT
>-|TRBJ1-5|-|TRBV28
CASSLRPVGGVGPQHF
TGTGCCAGCAGTTTAAGGCCTGTGGGGGGAGTAGGGCCCCAGCATTTT
>-|TRBJ2-3|-|TRBV29-1
CSVDPAKRHTQYF
TGCAGCGTTGATCCGGCCAAGCGGCATACGCAGTATTTT
>-|TRBJ1-1|-|TRBV5-1
CASSLDGNGYQAFF
TGCGCCAGCAGCTTGGACGGGAACGGGTACCAAGCTTTCTTT
>-|TRBJ2-3|few|TRBV6-4
CASSETDGGTDTQYF
TGTGCCAGCAGTGAAACCGATGGGGGCACAGATACGCAGTATTTT
>-|TRBJ2-1|-|TRBV5-1
CASSLTQNNEQFF
TGCGCCAGCAGCTTGACACAGAACAATGAGCAGTTCTTC
>TRBD1|TRBJ1-6|once|TRBV27
CASSFRDSRYSPLHF
TGTGCCAGCAGCTTCCGGGACAGCCGTTATTCACCCCTCCACTTT
>TRBD1|TRBJ1-2|-|TRBV4-1
CASSQDYYGTVNYGYTF
TGCGCCAGCAGCCAAGACTATTACGGGACAGTCAACTATGGCTACACCTTC
>-|TRBJ2-5|-|TRBV29-1
CSVFGTQETQYF
TGCAGCGTTTTTGGGACCCAAGAGACCCAGTACTTC
>-|TRBJ2-3|-|TRBV13
CASSGPGLQSTDTQYF
TGTGCCAGCAGCGGACCGGGACTCCAAAGCACAGATACGCAGTATTTT
>-|TRBJ2-3|-|TRBV2
CASSDGTEVDTQYF
TGTGCCAGCAGTGACGGGACTGAGGTGGATACGCAGTATTTT